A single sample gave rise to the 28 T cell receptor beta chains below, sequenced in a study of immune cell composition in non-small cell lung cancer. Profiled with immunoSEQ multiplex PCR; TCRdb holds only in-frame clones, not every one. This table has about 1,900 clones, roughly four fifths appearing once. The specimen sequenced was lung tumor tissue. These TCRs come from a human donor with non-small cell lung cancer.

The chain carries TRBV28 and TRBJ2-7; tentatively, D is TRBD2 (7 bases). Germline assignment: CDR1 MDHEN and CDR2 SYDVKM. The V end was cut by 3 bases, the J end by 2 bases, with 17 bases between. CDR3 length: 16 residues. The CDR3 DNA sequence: TGTGCCAGCAGTTTGGGGGGGGCAGGGAGGGCCTACGAGCAGTACTTC. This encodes CASSLGGAGRAYEQYF.

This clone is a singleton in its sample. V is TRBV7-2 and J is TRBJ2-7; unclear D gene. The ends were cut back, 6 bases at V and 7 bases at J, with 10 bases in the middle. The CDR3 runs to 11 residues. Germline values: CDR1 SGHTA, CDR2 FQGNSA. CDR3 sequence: CASSPGREQYF. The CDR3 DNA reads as TGTGCCAGCAGTCCCGGGCGGGAGCAGTACTTC.

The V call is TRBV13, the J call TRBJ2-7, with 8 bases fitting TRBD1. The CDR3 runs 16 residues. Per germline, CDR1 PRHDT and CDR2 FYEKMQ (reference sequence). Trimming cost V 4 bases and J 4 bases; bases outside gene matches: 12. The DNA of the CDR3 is TGTGCCAGCAGCTGGGCTGACGGGACAGGAGATTACGAGCAGTACTTC. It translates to CASSWADGTGDYEQYF.

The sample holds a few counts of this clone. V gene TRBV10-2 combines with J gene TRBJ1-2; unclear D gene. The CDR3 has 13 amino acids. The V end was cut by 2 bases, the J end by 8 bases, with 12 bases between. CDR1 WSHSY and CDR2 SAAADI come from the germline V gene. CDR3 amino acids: CASSEGQSSGYTF. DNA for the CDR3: TGCGCCAGCAGTGAGGGGCAGTCTTCCGGCTACACCTTC.

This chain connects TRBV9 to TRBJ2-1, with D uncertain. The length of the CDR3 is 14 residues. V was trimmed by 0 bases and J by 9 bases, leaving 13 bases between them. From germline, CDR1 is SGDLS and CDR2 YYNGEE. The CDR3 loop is CASSVEGLWGEQFF. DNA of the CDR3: TGTGCCAGCAGCGTAGAAGGGCTCTGGGGTGAGCAGTTCTTC. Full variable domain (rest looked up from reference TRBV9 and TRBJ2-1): DSGVTQTPKHLITATGQRVTLRCSPRSGDLSVYWYQQSLDQGLQFLIQYYNGEERAKGNILERFSAQQFPDLHSELNLSSLELGDSALYFCASSVEGLWGEQFFGPGTRLTVL.

As DNA, the CDR3 is TGTGCCAGCCAACACTATTATAGCGGGAGCCACCACGAGCAGTACTTC. Translated: CASQHYYSGSHHEQYF. This rearrangement joins TRBV11-2 to TRBJ2-7; 9 nucleotides agree with TRBD2. J was trimmed by 5 bases and V by 8 bases; bases with no gene match: 16. This CDR3 has 16 amino acids. Germline values: CDR1 SGHAT, CDR2 FQNNGV.

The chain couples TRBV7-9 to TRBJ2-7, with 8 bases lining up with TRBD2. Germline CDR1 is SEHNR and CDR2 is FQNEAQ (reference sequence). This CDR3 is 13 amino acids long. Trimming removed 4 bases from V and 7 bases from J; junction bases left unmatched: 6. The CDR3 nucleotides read TGTGCCAGCAGCTATGTTGGCGGGAGGGAGCAGTACTTC. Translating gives CASSYVGGREQYF.

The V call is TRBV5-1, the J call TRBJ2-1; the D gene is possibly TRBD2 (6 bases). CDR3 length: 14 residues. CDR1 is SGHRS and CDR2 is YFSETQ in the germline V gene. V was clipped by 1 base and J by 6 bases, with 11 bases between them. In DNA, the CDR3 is TGCGCCAGCAGCTTGCTAGCGCAACGCAATGAGCAGTTCTTC. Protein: CASSLLAQRNEQFF.

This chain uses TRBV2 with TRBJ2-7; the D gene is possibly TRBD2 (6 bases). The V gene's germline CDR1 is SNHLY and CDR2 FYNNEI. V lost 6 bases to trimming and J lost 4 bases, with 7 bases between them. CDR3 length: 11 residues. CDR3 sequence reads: CASRGLYEQYF. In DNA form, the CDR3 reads TGTGCCAGCAGGGGACTGTACGAGCAGTACTTC.

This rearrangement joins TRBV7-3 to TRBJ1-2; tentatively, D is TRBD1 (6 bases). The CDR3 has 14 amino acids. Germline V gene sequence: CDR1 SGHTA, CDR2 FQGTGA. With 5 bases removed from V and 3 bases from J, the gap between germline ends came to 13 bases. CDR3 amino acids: CASSPRAGDYGYTF. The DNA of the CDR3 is TGTGCCAGCAGCCCCCGGGCAGGGGACTATGGCTACACCTTC.

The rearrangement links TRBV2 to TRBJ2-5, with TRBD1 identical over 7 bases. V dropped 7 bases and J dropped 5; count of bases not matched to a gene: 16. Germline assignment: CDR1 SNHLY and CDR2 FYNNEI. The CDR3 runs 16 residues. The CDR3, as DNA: TGTGCCAGCACCTCAGGGGGACGGATAGCAGTGGAGACCCAGTACTTC. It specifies CASTSGGRIAVETQYF.

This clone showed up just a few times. CDR3 amino acids: CASSTASVPYNEQFF. DNA of the CDR3: TGCGCCAGCAGCACGGCTAGCGTCCCCTACAATGAGCAGTTCTTC. The chain has TRBV4-1 and TRBJ2-1, with D possibly TRBD2 on 6 matching bases. The CDR3 loop spans 15 amino acids. CDR1 is MGHRA, CDR2 YSYEKL, per germline. Trimming stripped 5 bases from V and 2 bases from J, with 13 bases between.

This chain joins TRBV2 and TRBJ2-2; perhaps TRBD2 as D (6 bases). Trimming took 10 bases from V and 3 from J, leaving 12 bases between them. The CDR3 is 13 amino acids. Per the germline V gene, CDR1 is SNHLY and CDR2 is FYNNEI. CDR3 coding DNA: TGTGCCACCACTCGGGACTACACCGGGGAGCTGTTTTTT. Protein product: CATTRDYTGELFF.

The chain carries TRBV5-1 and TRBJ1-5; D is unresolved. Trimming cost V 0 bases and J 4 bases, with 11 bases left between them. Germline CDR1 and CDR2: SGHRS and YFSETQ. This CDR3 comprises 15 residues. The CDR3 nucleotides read TGCGCCAGCAGCTTGGAAGGCAGCGATAATCAGCCCCAGCATTTT. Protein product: CASSLEGSDNQPQHF.

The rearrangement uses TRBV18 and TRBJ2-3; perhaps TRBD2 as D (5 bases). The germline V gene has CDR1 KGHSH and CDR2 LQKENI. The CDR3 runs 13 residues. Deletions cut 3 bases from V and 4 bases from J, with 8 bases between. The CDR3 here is CASSPGVADTQYF. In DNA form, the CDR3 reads TGTGCCAGCTCACCCGGGGTAGCAGATACGCAGTATTTT.

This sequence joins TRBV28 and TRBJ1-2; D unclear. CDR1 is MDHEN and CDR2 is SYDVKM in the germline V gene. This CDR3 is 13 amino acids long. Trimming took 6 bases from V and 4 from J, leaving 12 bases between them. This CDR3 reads CASSRRLGYGYTF. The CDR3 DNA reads TGTGCCAGCAGCCGACGCCTCGGCTATGGCTACACCTTC.

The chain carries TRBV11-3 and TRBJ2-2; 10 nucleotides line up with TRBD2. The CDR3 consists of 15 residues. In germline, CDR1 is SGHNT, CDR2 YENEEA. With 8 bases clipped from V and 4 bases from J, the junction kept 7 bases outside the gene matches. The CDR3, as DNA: TGTGCCAGCCACTTAGCGGGGGGACGCACCGGGGAGCTGTTTTTT. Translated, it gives CASHLAGGRTGELFF.

The DNA of the CDR3 is TGCGCCAGCAGCTTGGTTCCTTCTGGGGCCAACGTCCTGACTTTC. Protein sequence: CASSLVPSGANVLTF. The chain joins TRBV5-1 to TRBJ2-6; D is ambiguous. V was trimmed by 0 bases and J by 1 base, leaving 5 bases between them. Germline V CDR1 and CDR2: SGHRS, YFSETQ. The length of the CDR3 is 15 residues.

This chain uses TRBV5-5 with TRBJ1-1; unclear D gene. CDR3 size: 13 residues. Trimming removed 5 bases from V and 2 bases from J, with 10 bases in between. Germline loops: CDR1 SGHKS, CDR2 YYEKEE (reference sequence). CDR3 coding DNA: TGTGCCAGCAGTCCCGGGCCAAACACTGAAGCTTTCTTT. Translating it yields CASSPGPNTEAFF.

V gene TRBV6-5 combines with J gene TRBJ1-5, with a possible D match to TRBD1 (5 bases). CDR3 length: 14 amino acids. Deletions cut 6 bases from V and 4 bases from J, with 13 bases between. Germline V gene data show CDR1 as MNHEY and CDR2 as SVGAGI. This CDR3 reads CASRPPGGNQPQHF. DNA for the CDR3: TGTGCCAGCAGACCCCCCGGGGGGAATCAGCCCCAGCATTTT.

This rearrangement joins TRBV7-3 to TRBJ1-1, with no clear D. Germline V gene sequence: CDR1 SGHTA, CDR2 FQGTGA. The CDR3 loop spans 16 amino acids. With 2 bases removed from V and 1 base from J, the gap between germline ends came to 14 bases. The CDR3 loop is CASSLQVIRGNTEAFF. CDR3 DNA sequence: TGTGCCAGCAGCTTACAGGTGATCAGAGGGAACACTGAAGCTTTCTTT.

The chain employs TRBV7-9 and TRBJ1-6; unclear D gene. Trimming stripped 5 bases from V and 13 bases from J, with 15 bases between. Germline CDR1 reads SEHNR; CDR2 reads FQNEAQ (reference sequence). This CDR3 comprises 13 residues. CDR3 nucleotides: TGTGCCAGCAGCCAATCTCCGGCAGGCCCCCTCCACTTT. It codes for CASSQSPAGPLHF.

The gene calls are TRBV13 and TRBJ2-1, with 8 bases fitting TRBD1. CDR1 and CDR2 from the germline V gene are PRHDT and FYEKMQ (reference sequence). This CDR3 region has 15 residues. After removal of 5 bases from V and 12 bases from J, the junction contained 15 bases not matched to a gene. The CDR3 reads CASSVPGQGKARQFF. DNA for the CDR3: TGTGCCAGCAGCGTACCTGGACAGGGTAAGGCTAGGCAGTTCTTC.

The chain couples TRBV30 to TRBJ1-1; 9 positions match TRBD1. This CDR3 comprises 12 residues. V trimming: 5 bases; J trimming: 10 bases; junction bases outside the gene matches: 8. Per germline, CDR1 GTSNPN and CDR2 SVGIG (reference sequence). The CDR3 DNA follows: TGTGCCTGGGGTCCAACAGGGGGCAGAGCTTTCTTT. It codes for CAWGPTGGRAFF.

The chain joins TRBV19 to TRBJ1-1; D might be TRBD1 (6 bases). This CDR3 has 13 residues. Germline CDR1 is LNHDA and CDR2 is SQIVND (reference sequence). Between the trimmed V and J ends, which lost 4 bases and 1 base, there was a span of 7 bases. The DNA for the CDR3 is TGTGCCAGTAGTACGGGACAGAACACTGAAGCTTTCTTT. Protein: CASSTGQNTEAFF.

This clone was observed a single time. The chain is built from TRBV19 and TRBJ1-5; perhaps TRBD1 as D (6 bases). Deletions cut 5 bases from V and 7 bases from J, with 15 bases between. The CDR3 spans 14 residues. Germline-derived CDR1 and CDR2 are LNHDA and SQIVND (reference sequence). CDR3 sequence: CASSVVGGSQPQHF. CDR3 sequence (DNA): TGTGCCAGTAGTGTTGTAGGGGGGTCCCAGCCCCAGCATTTT.

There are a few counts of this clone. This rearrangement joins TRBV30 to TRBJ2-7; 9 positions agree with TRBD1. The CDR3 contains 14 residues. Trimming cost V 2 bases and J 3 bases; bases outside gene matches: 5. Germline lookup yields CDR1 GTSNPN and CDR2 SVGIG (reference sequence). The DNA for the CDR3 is TGTGCCTGGAGTCGGGACAGGGAGGACTACGAGCAGTACTTC. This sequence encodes CAWSRDREDYEQYF.

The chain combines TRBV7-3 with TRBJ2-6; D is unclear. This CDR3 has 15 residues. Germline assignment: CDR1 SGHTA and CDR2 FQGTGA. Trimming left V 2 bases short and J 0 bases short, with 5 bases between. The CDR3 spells CASSLGVSGANVLTF. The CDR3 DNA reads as TGTGCCAGCAGCTTAGGGGTCTCTGGGGCCAACGTCCTGACTTTC.